This T cell receptor beta chain originates from a study of blood T cell repertoires in COVID-19. Background on the study: The United States, Italy and Spain provided the acute and convalescent COVID-19 samples. In each case, the material was cDNA or gDNA derived from T cells, B-cell-depleted T cells, or PBMCs.

Original handling: Reference gene primer amplification gave nucleated cell count estimates. Measured with immunoSEQ multiplex PCR; TCRdb has only the in-frame clones, and not every one. For V, J and clone size, that table is used; D and trimming come from the DNA. The sample has around 200,000 clones; around 79% are singletons. The sequence was obtained from a woman aged 45-65 years with acute or convalescent COVID-19. Specimen: peripheral blood.

The CDR3 nucleotides read TGCAGTGCTAGAGATCAACTAGGCTACACCTTC. Amino acids: CSARDQLGYTF. The chain has TRBV20-1 and TRBJ1-2; the D is unclear. Germline values: CDR1 DFQATT, CDR2 SNEGSKA (reference sequence). The V end lost 0 bases, the J end lost 8 bases, and 7 bases lay between the germline ends. This CDR3 has 11 amino acids.